What follows is one T cell receptor (beta chain) and its context. The junction does not match germline at one end; this may be a read error. This record comes from a study of blood T cell repertoires in COVID-19. Overall study context: From T cells, B-cell-depleted T cells, or PBMCs came the material, which was cDNA or gDNA.

Original analysis: The assay estimated nucleated cells by amplifying reference gene primers. TCRdb's table, derived via immunoSEQ multiplex PCR, lists solely in-frame clones and lacks some. V, J and clone size derive from that table, while D and trimming were established from the DNA sequence. The table includes more than 95,000 clones, roughly 83% detected once. The sequence was obtained from a woman aged 80 or over with active or convalescent COVID-19. The material sequenced was peripheral blood.

DNA of the CDR3: TGTGCCAGCAAGGGAGATGTGGAGCGGAGACCCTTC. It codes for CASKGDVERRPF. The chain is built from TRBV2 and TRBJ2-7, with D possibly matching TRBD2 (5 bases). The CDR3 consists of 12 residues. Germline CDR1 and CDR2: SNHLY and FYNNEI.